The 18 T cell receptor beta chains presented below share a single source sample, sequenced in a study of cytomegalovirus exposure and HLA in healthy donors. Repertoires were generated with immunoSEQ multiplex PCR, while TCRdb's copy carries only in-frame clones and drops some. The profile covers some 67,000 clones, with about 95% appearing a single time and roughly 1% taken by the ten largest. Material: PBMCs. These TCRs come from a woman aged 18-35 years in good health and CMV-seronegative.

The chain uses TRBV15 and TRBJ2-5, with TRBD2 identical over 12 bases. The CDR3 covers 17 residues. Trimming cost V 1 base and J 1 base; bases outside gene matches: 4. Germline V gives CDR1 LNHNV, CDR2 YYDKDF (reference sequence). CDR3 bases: TGTGCCACCAGCAGAGTAGGACTAGCGGGACCCCAAGAGACCCAGTACTTC. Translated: CATSRVGLAGPQETQYF.

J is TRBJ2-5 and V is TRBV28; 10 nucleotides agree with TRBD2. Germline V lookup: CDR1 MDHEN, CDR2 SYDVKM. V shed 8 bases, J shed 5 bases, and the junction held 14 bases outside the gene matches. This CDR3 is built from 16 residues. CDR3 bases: TGTGCCAGCTTCGGCCACCTAGCGGGAGATGGGGAGACCCAGTACTTC. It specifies CASFGHLAGDGETQYF.

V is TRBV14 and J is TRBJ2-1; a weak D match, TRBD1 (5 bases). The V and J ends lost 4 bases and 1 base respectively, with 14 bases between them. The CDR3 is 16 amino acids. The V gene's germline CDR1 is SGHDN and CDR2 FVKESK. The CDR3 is CASSPFDSVSYNEQFF. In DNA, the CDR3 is TGTGCCAGCAGCCCCTTTGACAGTGTGTCCTACAATGAGCAGTTCTTC.

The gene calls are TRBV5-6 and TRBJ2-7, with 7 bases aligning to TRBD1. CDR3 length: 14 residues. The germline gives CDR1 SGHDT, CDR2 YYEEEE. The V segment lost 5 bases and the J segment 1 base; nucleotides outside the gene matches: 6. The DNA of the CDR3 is TGTGCCAGCAGGAAGACAGGGAATTCCTACGAGCAGTACTTC. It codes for CASRKTGNSYEQYF. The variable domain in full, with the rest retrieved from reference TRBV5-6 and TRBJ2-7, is DAGVTQSPTHLIKTRGQQVTLRCSPKSGHDTVSWYQQALGQGPQFIFQYYEEEERQRGNFPDRFSGHQFPNYSSELNVNALLLGDSALYLCASRKTGNSYEQYFGPGTRLTVT.

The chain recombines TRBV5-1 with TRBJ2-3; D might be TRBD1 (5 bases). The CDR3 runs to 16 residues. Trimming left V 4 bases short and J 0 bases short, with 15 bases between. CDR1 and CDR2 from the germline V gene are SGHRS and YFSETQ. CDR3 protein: CASSGLGRQSTDTQYF. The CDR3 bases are TGCGCCAGCAGCGGCTTGGGGCGACAGAGCACAGATACGCAGTATTTT.

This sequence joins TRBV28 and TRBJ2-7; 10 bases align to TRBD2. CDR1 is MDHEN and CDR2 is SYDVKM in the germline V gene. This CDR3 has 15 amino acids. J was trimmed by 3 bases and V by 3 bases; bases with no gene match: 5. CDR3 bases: TGTGCCAGCAGTTTCCCAGCGGGAGGGATCTACGAGCAGTACTTC. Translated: CASSFPAGGIYEQYF.

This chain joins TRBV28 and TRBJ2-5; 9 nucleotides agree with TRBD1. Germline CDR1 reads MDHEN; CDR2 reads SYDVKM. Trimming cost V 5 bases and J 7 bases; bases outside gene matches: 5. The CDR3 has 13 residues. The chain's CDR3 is CASSTQGAVTQYF. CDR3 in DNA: TGTGCCAGCAGTACACAGGGGGCGGTGACCCAGTACTTC.

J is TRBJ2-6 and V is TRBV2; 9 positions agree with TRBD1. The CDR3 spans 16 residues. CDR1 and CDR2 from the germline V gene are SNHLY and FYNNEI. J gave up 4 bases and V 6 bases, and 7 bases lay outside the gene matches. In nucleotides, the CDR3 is TGTGCCAGCAGGGGGACAGGGAGGTTCGGGGCCAACGTCCTGACTTTC. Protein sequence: CASRGTGRFGANVLTF.

CDR3 coding DNA: TGTGCCAGCAGCTTGGAGGGGTCGAACACCGGGGAGCTGTTTTTT. This gives the protein CASSLEGSNTGELFF. The V and J genes are TRBV5-4 and TRBJ2-2; D is perhaps TRBD1 (5 bases). This CDR3 spans 15 amino acids. Germline V gene data show CDR1 as SGHNT and CDR2 as YYREEE (reference sequence). V gave up 0 bases and J gave up 0 bases, with 6 bases separating them.

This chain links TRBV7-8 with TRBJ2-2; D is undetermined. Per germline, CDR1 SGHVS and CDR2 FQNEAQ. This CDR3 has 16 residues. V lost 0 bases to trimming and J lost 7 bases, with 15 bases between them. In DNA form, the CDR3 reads TGTGCCAGCAGCTTAGCGCGAGGAATAATGGGCGGGGAGCTGTTTTTT. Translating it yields CASSLARGIMGGELFF.

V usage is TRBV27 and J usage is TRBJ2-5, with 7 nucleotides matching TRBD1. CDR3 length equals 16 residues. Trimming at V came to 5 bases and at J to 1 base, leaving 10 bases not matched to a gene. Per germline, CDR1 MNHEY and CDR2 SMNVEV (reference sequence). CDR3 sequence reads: CASSPLNRDSQETQYF. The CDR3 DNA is TGTGCCAGCAGTCCTCTAAACCGGGACAGCCAAGAGACCCAGTACTTC.

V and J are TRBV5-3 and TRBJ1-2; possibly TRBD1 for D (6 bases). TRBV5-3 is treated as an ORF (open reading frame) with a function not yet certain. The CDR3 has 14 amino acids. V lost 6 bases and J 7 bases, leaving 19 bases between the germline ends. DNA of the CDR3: TGTGCCAGAATCAAGGCGGACAGAAAGGGTGGCTACACCTTC. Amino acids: CARIKADRKGGYTF.

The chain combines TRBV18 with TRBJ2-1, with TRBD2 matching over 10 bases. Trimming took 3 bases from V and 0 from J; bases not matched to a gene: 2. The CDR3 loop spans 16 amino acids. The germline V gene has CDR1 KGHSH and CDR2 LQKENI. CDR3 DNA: TGTGCCAGCTCACCTAGCGGGGGGAGCTCCTACAATGAGCAGTTCTTC. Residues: CASSPSGGSSYNEQFF.

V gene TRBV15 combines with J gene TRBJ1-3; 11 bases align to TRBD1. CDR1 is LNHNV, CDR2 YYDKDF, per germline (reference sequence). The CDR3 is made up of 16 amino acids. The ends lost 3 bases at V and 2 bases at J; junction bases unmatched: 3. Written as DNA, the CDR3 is TGTGCCACCAGCAGCCCGGGACAGGGGGCTGGAAACACCATATATTTT. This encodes CATSSPGQGAGNTIYF.

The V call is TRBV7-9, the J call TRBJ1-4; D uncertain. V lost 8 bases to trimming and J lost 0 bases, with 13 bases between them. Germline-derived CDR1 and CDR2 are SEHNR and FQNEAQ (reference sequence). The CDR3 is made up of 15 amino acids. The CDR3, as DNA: TGTGCCAGCTTCCAGGCCGAGTCAACTAATGAAAAACTGTTTTTT. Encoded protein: CASFQAESTNEKLFF.

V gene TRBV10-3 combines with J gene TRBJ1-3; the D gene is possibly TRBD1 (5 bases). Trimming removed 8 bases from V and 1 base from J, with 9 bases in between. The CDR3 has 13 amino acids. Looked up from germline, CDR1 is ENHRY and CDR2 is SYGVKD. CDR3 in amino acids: CAISSGSGNTIYF. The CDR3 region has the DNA TGTGCCATCTCTTCAGGGTCTGGAAACACCATATATTTT.

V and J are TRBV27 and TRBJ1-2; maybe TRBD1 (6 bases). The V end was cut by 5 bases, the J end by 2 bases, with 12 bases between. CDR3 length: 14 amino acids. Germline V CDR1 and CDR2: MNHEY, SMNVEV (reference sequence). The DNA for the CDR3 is TGTGCCAGCAGTCCTACACAGGGCAACTATGGCTACACCTTC. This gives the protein CASSPTQGNYGYTF.

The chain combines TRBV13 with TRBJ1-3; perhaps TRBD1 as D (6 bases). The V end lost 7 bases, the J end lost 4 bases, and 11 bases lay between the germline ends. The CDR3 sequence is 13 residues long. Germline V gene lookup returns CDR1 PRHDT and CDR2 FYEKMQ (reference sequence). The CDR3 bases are TGTGCCAGCAACGTCAGGGGAGGAAACACCATATATTTT. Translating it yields CASNVRGGNTIYF.